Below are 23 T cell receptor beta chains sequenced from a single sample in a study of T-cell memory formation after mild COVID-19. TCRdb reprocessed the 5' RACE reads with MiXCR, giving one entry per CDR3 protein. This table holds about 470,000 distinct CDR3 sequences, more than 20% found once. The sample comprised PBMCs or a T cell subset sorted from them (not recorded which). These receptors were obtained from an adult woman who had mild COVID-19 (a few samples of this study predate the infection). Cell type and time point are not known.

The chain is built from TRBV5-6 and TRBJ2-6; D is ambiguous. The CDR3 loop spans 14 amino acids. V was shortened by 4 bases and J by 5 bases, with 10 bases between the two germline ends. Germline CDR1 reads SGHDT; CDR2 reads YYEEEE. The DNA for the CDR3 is TGTGCCAGCAGCCTGGGAACACGGGCCAACGTCCTGACTTTC. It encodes CASSLGTRANVLTF.

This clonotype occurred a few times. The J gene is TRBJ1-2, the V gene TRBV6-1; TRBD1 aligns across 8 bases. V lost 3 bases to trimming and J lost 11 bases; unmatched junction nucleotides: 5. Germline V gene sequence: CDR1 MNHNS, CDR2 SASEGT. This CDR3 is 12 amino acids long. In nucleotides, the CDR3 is TGTGCCAGCAGTGAGAACAGGGGGGGATACACCTTC. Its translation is CASSENRGGYTF.

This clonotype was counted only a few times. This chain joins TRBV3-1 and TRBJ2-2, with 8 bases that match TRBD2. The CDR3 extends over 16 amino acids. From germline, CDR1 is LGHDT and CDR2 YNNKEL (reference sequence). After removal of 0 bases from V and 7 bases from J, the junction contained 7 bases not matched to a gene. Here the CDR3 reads CASSQESGGQVGELFF. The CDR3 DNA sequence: TGTGCCAGCAGCCAAGAGTCGGGGGGGCAGGTCGGGGAGCTGTTTTTT.

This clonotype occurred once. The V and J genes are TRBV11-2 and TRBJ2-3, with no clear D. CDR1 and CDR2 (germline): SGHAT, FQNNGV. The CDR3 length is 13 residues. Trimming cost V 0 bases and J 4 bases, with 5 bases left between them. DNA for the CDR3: TGTGCCAGCAGCTTAGAGAGGTCAGATACGCAGTATTTT. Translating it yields CASSLERSDTQYF.

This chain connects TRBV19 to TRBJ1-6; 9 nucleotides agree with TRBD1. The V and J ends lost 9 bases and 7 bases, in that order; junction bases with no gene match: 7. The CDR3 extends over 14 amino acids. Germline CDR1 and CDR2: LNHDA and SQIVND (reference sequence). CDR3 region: CASQSGTGNSPLHF. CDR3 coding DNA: TGTGCCAGCCAATCCGGGACAGGGAATTCACCCCTCCACTTT.

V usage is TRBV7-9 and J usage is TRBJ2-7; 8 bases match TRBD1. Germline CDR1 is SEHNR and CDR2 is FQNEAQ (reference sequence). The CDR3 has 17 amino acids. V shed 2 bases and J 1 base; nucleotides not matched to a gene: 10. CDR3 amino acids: CASSLSAGTGNSYEQYF. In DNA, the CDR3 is TGTGCCAGCAGCTTATCTGCGGGGACAGGAAATTCCTACGAGCAGTACTTC. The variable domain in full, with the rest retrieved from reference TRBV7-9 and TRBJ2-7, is DTGVSQNPRHKITKRGQNVTFRCDPISEHNRLYWYRQTLGQGPEFLTYFQNEAQLEKSRLLSDRFSAERPKGSFSTLEIQRTEQGDSAMYLCASSLSAGTGNSYEQYFGPGTRLTVT.

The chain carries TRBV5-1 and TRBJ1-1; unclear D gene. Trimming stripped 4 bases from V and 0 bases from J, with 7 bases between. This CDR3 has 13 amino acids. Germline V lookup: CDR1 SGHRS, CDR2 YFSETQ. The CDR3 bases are TGCGCCAGCAGCAGCCTAATGAACACTGAAGCTTTCTTT. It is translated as CASSSLMNTEAFF.

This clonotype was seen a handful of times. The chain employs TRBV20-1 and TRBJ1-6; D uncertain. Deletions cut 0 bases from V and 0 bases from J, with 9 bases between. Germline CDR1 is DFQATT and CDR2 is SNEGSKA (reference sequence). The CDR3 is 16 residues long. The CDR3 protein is CSARDPMSSYNSPLHF. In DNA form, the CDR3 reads TGCAGTGCTAGAGATCCCATGAGCTCCTATAATTCACCCCTCCACTTT.

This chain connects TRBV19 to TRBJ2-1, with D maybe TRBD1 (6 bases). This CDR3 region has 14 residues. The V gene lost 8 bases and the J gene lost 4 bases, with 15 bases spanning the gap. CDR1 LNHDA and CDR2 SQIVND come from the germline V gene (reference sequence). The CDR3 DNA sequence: TGTGCCAGTCGCCTCCGGGACACTTACAATGAGCAGTTCTTC. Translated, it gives CASRLRDTYNEQFF.

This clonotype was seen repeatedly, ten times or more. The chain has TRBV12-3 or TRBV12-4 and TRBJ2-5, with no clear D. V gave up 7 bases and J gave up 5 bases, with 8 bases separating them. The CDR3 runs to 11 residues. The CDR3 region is CASTLGETQYF. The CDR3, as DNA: TGTGCCAGCACCCTGGGGGAGACCCAGTACTTC.

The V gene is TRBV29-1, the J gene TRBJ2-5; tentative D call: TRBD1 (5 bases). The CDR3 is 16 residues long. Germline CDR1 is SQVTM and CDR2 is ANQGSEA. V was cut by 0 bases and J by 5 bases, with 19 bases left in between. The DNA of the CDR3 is TGCAGCGTTGAAGATCCCCCACTTGGGGCTGGTGAGACCCAGTACTTC. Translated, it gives CSVEDPPLGAGETQYF.

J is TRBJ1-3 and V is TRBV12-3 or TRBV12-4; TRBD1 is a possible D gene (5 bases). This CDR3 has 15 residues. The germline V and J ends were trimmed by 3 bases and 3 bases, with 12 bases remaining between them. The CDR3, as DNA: TGTGCCAGCAGTTTCTACGGGACTTATGGAAACACCATATATTTT. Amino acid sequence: CASSFYGTYGNTIYF.

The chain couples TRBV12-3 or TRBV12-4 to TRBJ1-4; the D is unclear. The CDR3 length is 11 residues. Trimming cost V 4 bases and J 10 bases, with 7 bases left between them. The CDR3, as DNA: TGTGCCAGCAGTTCTTTTAGAAAACTGTTTTTT. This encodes CASSSFRKLFF.

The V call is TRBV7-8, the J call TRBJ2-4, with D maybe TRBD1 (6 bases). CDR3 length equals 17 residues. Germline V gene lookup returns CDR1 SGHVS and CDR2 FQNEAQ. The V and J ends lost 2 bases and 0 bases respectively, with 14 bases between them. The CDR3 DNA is TGTGCCAGCAGCTTATATGGTACAGGGCTAGCCAAAAACATTCAGTACTTC. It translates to CASSLYGTGLAKNIQYF.

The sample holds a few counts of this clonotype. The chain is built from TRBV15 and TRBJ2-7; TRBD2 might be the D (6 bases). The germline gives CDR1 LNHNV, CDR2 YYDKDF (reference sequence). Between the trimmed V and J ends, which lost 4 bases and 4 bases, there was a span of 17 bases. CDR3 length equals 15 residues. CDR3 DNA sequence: TGTGCCACCAGCAACTTAGCGGAAAATATATACGAGCAGTACTTC. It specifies CATSNLAENIYEQYF.

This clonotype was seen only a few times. The CDR3 DNA reads as TGTGCCAGCAGTTTACTGGGGGACTACTGGTCCAATGAGCAGTTCTTC. Protein: CASSLLGDYWSNEQFF. The chain links TRBV12-3 or TRBV12-4 to TRBJ2-1; 7 bases agree with TRBD2. The CDR3 is 16 residues long. V was clipped by 2 bases and J by 6 bases; unmatched bases: 10.

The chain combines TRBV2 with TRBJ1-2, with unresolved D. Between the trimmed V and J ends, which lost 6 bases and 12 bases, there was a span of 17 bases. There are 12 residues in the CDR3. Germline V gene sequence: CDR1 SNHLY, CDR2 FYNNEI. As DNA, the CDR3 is TGTGCCAGCAGGGGAGAATCGGGAACCCACACCTTC. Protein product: CASRGESGTHTF.

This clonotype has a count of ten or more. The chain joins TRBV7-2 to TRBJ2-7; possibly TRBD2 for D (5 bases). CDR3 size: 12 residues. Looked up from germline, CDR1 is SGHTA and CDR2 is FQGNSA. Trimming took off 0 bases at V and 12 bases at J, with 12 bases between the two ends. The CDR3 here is CASSLAGSGLYF. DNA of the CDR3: TGTGCCAGCAGCTTAGCGGGATCAGGACTGTACTTC. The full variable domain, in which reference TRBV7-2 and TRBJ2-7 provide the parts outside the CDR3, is GAGVSQSPSNKVTEKGKDVELRCDPISGHTALYWYRQSLGQGLEFLIYFQGNSAPDKSGLPSDRFSAERTGGSVSTLTIQRTQQEDSAVYLCASSLAGSGLYFGPGTRLTVT.

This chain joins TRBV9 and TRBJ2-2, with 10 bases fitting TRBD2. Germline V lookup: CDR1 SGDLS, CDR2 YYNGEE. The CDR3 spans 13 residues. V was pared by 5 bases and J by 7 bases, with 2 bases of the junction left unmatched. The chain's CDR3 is CASRTSGDGELFF. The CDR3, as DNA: TGTGCCAGCAGAACTAGCGGGGACGGGGAGCTGTTTTTT.

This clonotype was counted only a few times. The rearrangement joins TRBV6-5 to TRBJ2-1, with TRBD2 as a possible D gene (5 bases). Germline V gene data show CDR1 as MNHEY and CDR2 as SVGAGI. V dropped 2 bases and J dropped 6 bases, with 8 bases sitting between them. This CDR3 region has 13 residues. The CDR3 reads CASSYRAGNEQFF. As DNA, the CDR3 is TGTGCCAGCAGTTACAGGGCGGGCAATGAGCAGTTCTTC.

In nucleotides, the CDR3 is TGCGCCAGCAGCCGAGAGGGGGTGGCAGATACGCAGTATTTT. As protein: CASSREGVADTQYF. The chain uses TRBV4-1 and TRBJ2-3, with TRBD1 as a possible D gene (6 bases). The CDR3 sequence is 14 residues long. Germline V CDR1 and CDR2: MGHRA, YSYEKL. Deletions cut 4 bases from V and 4 bases from J, with 12 bases between.

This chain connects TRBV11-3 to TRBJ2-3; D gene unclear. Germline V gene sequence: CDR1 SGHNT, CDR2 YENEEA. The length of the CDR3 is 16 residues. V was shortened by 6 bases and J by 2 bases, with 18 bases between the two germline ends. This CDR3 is CASRVSAEAATDTQYF. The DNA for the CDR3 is TGTGCCAGCAGGGTTTCGGCAGAAGCTGCCACAGATACGCAGTATTTT.

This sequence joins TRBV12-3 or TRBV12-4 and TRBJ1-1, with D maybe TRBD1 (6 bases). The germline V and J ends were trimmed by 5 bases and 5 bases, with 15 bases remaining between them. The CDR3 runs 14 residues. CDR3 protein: CASSQQGGYTEAFF. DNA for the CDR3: TGTGCCAGCAGTCAACAGGGCGGGTATACTGAAGCTTTCTTT.